What follows are 21 T cell receptor beta chains derived from one specimen sequenced in a study of OX40 agonist ivuxolimab in advanced cancers. TCRdb's table, derived via immunoSEQ multiplex PCR, lists solely in-frame clones and lacks some. Of over 65,000 clones listed, less than 90% are singletons. Sample: CD4+ or CD8+ T cells sorted from blood, taken in a trial of the OX40 agonist ivuxolimab. All receptors derive from an adult with an advanced solid tumor such as melanoma, head and neck, liver or kidney cancer.

The chain carries TRBV6-6 and TRBJ2-7; D might be TRBD2 (6 bases). Germline CDR1 MNHNY, CDR2 SVGAGI (reference sequence). The CDR3 contains 12 residues. Trimming took 8 bases from V and 3 from J, leaving 11 bases between them. The CDR3 reads CASGRENYEQYF. The CDR3 nucleotides are TGTGCCAGCGGGCGGGAAAACTACGAGCAGTACTTC.

The V call is TRBV28, the J call TRBJ2-7; the D gene is possibly TRBD2 (5 bases). This CDR3 region has 13 residues. Germline V gene lookup returns CDR1 MDHEN and CDR2 SYDVKM. V lost 6 bases and J 6 bases, leaving 15 bases between the germline ends. The CDR3 DNA reads TGTGCCAGCAGCCTGGACGGGGTGGGCGAGCAGTACTTC. Translated: CASSLDGVGEQYF.

This chain connects TRBV27 to TRBJ2-1; TRBD2 is a possible D gene (6 bases). Trimming stripped 7 bases from V and 5 bases from J, with 24 bases between. CDR1 and CDR2 (germline): MNHEY, SMNVEV (reference sequence). This CDR3 contains 17 residues. In nucleotides, the CDR3 is TGTGCCAGCACTCAAAATAGGGACTCCCTTAGGAACAATGAGCAGTTCTTC. Translating it yields CASTQNRDSLRNNEQFF.

This chain links TRBV30 with TRBJ1-3, with D possibly being TRBD1 (6 bases). Trimming removed 4 bases from V and 0 bases from J, with 16 bases in between. The CDR3 runs to 16 residues. Germline values: CDR1 GTSNPN, CDR2 SVGIG (reference sequence). CDR3: CAWTPLPGHSGNTIYF. CDR3 nucleotide sequence: TGTGCCTGGACCCCACTACCGGGACACTCTGGAAACACCATATATTTT. The variable domain in full, with the rest retrieved from reference TRBV30 and TRBJ1-3, is SQTIHQWPATLVQPVGSPLSLECTVEGTSNPNLYWYRQAAGRGLQLLFYSVGIGQISSEVPQNLSASRPQDRQFILSSKKLLLSDSGFYLCAWTPLPGHSGNTIYFGEGSWLTVV.

The V call is TRBV18, the J call TRBJ2-4, with a possible D match to TRBD2 (5 bases). Per germline, CDR1 KGHSH and CDR2 LQKENI. This CDR3 has 16 residues. V lost 4 bases and J lost 0, with 13 bases in between. CDR3 sequence (DNA): TGTGCCAGCTCACAGGGAGAATGGCTAGCCAAAAACATTCAGTACTTC. Amino acid sequence: CASSQGEWLAKNIQYF.

CDR3 region: CASTKRGRATEAFF. The CDR3 coding sequence is TGTGCCAGTACAAAGAGGGGGCGCGCCACTGAAGCTTTCTTT. The chain uses TRBV27 and TRBJ1-1, with 7 bases identical to TRBD1. The V and J ends lost 9 bases and 4 bases, in that order; junction bases with no gene match: 11. Per germline, CDR1 MNHEY and CDR2 SMNVEV (reference sequence). CDR3 length: 14 residues.

This clone came up once. This chain uses TRBV5-5 with TRBJ1-1; D is uncertain. The germline V gene encodes CDR1 SGHKS and CDR2 YYEKEE (reference sequence). V lost 4 bases to trimming and J lost 0 bases, with 7 bases between them. The CDR3 has 13 amino acids. CDR3 DNA: TGTGCCAGCAGCCGATCCATGAACACTGAAGCTTTCTTT. The encoded protein is CASSRSMNTEAFF.

The sample holds a few counts of this clone. The CDR3 here is CAWRDSNTEAFF. In DNA, the CDR3 is TGTGCCTGGAGGGACAGCAACACTGAAGCTTTCTTT. The chain employs TRBV30 and TRBJ1-1; D is possibly TRBD1 (6 bases). Germline V gene sequence: CDR1 GTSNPN, CDR2 SVGIG (reference sequence). Trimming left V 3 bases short and J 2 bases short, with 7 bases between. This CDR3 comprises 12 residues. Supplemented by reference TRBV30 and TRBJ1-1, the full variable domain reads SQTIHQWPATLVQPVGSPLSLECTVEGTSNPNLYWYRQAAGRGLQLLFYSVGIGQISSEVPQNLSASRPQDRQFILSSKKLLLSDSGFYLCAWRDSNTEAFFGQGTRLTVV.

The V call is TRBV18, the J call TRBJ2-6; TRBD1 might be the D (5 bases). The CDR3 is 18 amino acids. In germline, CDR1 is KGHSH, CDR2 LQKENI. V was trimmed by 2 bases and J by 1 base, leaving 15 bases between them. CDR3 nucleotide sequence: TGTGCCAGCTCACCAGCATACAGGATGGGATCTGGGGCCAACGTCCTGACTTTC. Translation gives CASSPAYRMGSGANVLTF.

The J gene is TRBJ1-3, the V gene TRBV30; no reliable D call. Trimming shortened V by 5 bases and J by 4 bases, and 3 bases separated the two germline ends. CDR3 length: 10 amino acids. Germline values: CDR1 GTSNPN, CDR2 SVGIG (reference sequence). Here the CDR3 reads CAWAGNTIYF. CDR3 in DNA: TGTGCCTGGGCGGGAAACACCATATATTTT.

The chain has TRBV2 and TRBJ1-4; maybe TRBD1 (5 bases). This CDR3 is built from 14 residues. From germline, CDR1 is SNHLY and CDR2 FYNNEI. V dropped 11 bases and J dropped 5 bases, with 18 bases sitting between them. The CDR3 DNA reads TGTGCCTCGCAGGGAGGGCTCTCAAATGAAAAACTGTTTTTT. This codes for CASQGGLSNEKLFF.

This clone was recorded only once. CDR3 DNA sequence: TGTGCCAGCAGCCCCCCGGGGAATGGAAACACCATATATTTT. Translated: CASSPPGNGNTIYF. The rearrangement joins TRBV28 to TRBJ1-3; no clear D gene. Deletions cut 6 bases from V and 3 bases from J, with 12 bases between. The V gene's germline CDR1 is MDHEN and CDR2 SYDVKM. The CDR3 is 14 amino acids.

This clone was detected once. This sequence joins TRBV18 and TRBJ2-7, with D tentatively TRBD2 (6 bases). The length of the CDR3 is 12 residues. CDR1 and CDR2 (germline): KGHSH, LQKENI. The V gene lost 3 bases and the J gene lost 4 bases, with 7 bases spanning the gap. The DNA for the CDR3 is TGTGCCAGCTCACCGGGGGGTTACGAGCAGTACTTC. Translated, it gives CASSPGGYEQYF.

J is TRBJ1-1 and V is TRBV21-1; TRBD1, the table's D call, lacks a check against the DNA. TRBV21-1 represents a pseudogene. The CDR3 extends over 16 amino acids. The CDR3 spells CASSPLVRGRWTEAFF. CDR3 nucleotides: TGTGCCAGCAGCCCCCTGGTGAGGGGGCGGTGGACTGAAGCTTTCTTT.

The rearrangement links TRBV5-1 to TRBJ1-2; 9 bases are a match to TRBD1. The J segment lost 8 bases and the V segment lost 4 bases, leaving 12 bases of the junction unmatched. The V gene's germline CDR1 is SGHRS and CDR2 YFSETQ. This CDR3 is built from 15 residues. The CDR3 DNA is TGCGCCAGCAGCCACCCGGGACAGGGTTCTGAAGGCTACACCTTC. This gives the protein CASSHPGQGSEGYTF.

The chain is built from TRBV27 and TRBJ1-1, with D hard to call. This CDR3 has 15 amino acids. Per germline, CDR1 MNHEY and CDR2 SMNVEV (reference sequence). V shed 5 bases and J shed 4 bases, with 17 bases lying between them. The CDR3 nucleotides read TGTGCCAGCAGTAGAGCCCTAGTAAGGGTCACTGAAGCTTTCTTT. It yields the protein CASSRALVRVTEAFF.

Only a few counts were recorded for this clone. The chain carries TRBV2 and TRBJ2-5; 7 bases map to TRBD1. Trimming at V came to 6 bases and at J to 1 base, leaving 2 bases not matched to a gene. This CDR3 contains 13 residues. Germline-derived CDR1 and CDR2 are SNHLY and FYNNEI. The CDR3: CASSWDSQETQYF. CDR3 bases: TGTGCCAGCAGCTGGGACAGCCAAGAGACCCAGTACTTC.

J is TRBJ1-2 and V is TRBV12-5, with 10 bases matching TRBD1. Germline CDR1 reads LGHNT; CDR2 reads FRNRAP. V dropped 6 bases and J dropped 7; count of bases not matched to a gene: 8. The CDR3 loop spans 14 amino acids. CDR3 sequence: CASGSDRGLSGYTF. CDR3 in DNA: TGTGCTAGTGGGTCCGACAGGGGGCTAAGTGGCTACACCTTC. The full variable domain, completed using reference TRBV12-5 and TRBJ1-2, is DARVTQTPRHKVTEMGQEVTMRCQPILGHNTVFWYRQTMMQGLELLAYFRNRAPLDDSGMPKDRFSAEMPDATLATLKIQPSEPRDSAVYFCASGSDRGLSGYTFGSGTRLTVV.

This clone was counted ten times or more. This chain uses TRBV7-2 with TRBJ2-7; 7 bases fit TRBD1. CDR1 and CDR2 (germline): SGHTA, FQGNSA. Trimming at V came to 5 bases and at J to 7 bases, leaving 17 bases not matched to a gene. The CDR3 totals 16 residues. CDR3 protein: CASSRDRTGNPGEQYF. The CDR3 coding sequence is TGTGCCAGCAGCCGGGACAGAACAGGCAACCCGGGAGAGCAGTACTTC.

The chain is built from TRBV7-9 and TRBJ2-7; 12 positions agree with TRBD2. Trimming cost V 5 bases and J 4 bases; bases outside gene matches: 6. The CDR3 extends over 15 amino acids. Germline-derived CDR1 and CDR2 are SEHNR and FQNEAQ (reference sequence). DNA of the CDR3: TGTGCCAGCAGCACGTCTAGCGGGAGGGGTTACGAGCAGTACTTC. It translates to CASSTSSGRGYEQYF.

V is TRBV30 and J is TRBJ2-6; TRBD1 matches at 7 bases. The CDR3 consists of 17 residues. The V gene's germline CDR1 is GTSNPN and CDR2 SVGIG (reference sequence). Trimming took 5 bases from V and 1 from J; bases not matched to a gene: 11. The CDR3 sequence is CAWQGGQSLSGANVLTF. CDR3 bases: TGTGCCTGGCAAGGGGGACAGTCCTTATCTGGGGCCAACGTCCTGACTTTC.